A selection of T cell receptor beta chains follows, all from one sample in a study of Ad26.COV2.S vaccination and SARS-CoV-2 variants. Produced via immunoSEQ multiplex PCR; TCRdb's table is partial and in-frame only. The data hold some 330,000 clones, with 90% observed a single time. The source material was peripheral blood, sampled in a trial of Ad26.COV2.S vaccine versus placebo. These receptors were obtained from a person between 18 and 65 years old who received the Ad26.COV2.S COVID-19 vaccine or a placebo. Each CDR3 is given with its conserved first and last residue. D genes are given only for firm matches. Size is omitted from some rows. Given values are once, few, many or a class for expanded clones.

TRBJ2-3 NA NA 14 TRBV5-1 TGCGCCAGCAGCTCCGCTGGGAAAACAGATACGCAGTATTTT CASSSAGKTDTQYF
TRBJ1-1 NA NA 17 TRBV28 TGTGCCAGCAGTCGGGGGTACTATGGGGGACGGGACACTGAAGCTTTCTTT CASSRGYYGGRDTEAFF
TRBJ2-3 NA NA 11 TRBV10-2 TGCGCCAGCAGTGAGATGGATACGCAGTATTTT CASSEMDTQYF
TRBJ2-5 NA NA 14 TRBV6-5 TGTGCCAGCAGTTACTCGAAGGGGGAAGAGACCCAGTACTTC CASSYSKGEETQYF
TRBJ1-4 NA NA 16 TRBV7-9 TGTGCCAGCAGCCCCACCCGGGGGGGCTATAATGAAAAACTGTTTTTT CASSPTRGGYNEKLFF
TRBJ1-1 few TRBD1 14 TRBV7-9 TGTGCCAGCAGCTTAGGGGGACAGGGCACTGAAGCTTTCTTT CASSLGGQGTEAFF
TRBJ2-3 NA NA 15 TRBV19 TGTGCCAGTAGTAGTTTAGCGGCTAGCACAGATACGCAGTATTTT CASSSLAASTDTQYF
TRBJ1-4 NA TRBD1 14 TRBV6-5 TGTGCCAGCAGTTTAGTAGGGGGCGGGGAAAAACTGTTTTTT CASSLVGGGEKLFF
TRBJ1-2 NA NA 11 TRBV18 TGTGCCAGCTCACCCGACAGGGGCTACACCTTC CASSPDRGYTF
TRBJ1-1 NA NA 13 TRBV11-3 TGTGCCAGCAGCTTCGGCGGCCCGTCTGAAGCTTTCTTT CASSFGGPSEAFF
TRBJ1-1 NA NA 12 TRBV12-3/TRBV12-4 TGTGCCAGCAGTTTATGGGGAACTGAAGCTTTCTTT CASSLWGTEAFF
TRBJ1-2 NA NA 13 TRBV10-3 TGTGCCATCACTAGGGAGTTCGACTATGGCTACACCTTC CAITREFDYGYTF
TRBJ2-7 few NA 16 TRBV6-2/TRBV6-3 TGTGCCAGCAGTTACTCGGCCGGGAGAAGCTCCTACGAGCAGTACTTC CASSYSAGRSSYEQYF
TRBJ2-1 NA TRBD2 15 TRBV10-3 TGTGCCATCAGTGGGGGACTAGCGGGAGCGGATGAGCAGTTCTTC CAISGGLAGADEQFF
TRBJ2-1 NA TRBD2 15 TRBV5-4 TGTGCCAGCAGCTTCCCTAGCGGAGCCGACAATGAGCAGTTCTTC CASSFPSGADNEQFF
TRBJ1-1 few NA 14 TRBV5-1 TGCGCCAGCAGCTCTACGACAGCCTCCACTGAAGCTTTCTTT CASSSTTASTEAFF
TRBJ1-1 NA TRBD1 12 TRBV7-2 TGTGCCAGCAGAACAGGGGGCACTGAAGCTTTCTTT CASRTGGTEAFF
TRBJ1-2 once NA 15 TRBV4-3 TGCGCCAGCAGCCCTGATGGGAGCGGGGAAAGTGGCTACACCTTC CASSPDGSGESGYTF
TRBJ1-1 NA NA 15 TRBV6-5 TGTGCCAGCAGTTTTTCGGGGGGTTATACCACTGAAGCTTTCTTT CASSFSGGYTTEAFF
TRBJ2-7 NA TRBD2 14 TRBV10-1 TGCGCCAGCAGTGATTCTAGCGGGCCCTACGAGCAGTACTTC CASSDSSGPYEQYF
TRBJ2-1 NA NA 12 TRBV11-2 TGTGCCAGCAGCTATCAGGGTGGGGAGCAGTTCTTC CASSYQGGEQFF
TRBJ1-1 NA TRBD1 14 TRBV5-1 TGCGCCAGCAGCTTGGACAGGGGAGACACTGAAGCTTTCTTT CASSLDRGDTEAFF
TRBJ2-5 NA NA 12 TRBV29-1 TGCAGCGTCTACGGGAACCAAGAGACCCAGTACTTC CSVYGNQETQYF
TRBJ2-2 NA NA 15 TRBV5-1 TGCGCCAGCAGCTTGGGGGGGCTGAGCACCGGGGAGCTGTTTTTT CASSLGGLSTGELFF
TRBJ1-6 NA NA 14 TRBV5-1 TGCGCCAGCTCGACAGATCAAAGGGGATCACCCCTCCACTTT CASSTDQRGSPLHF
TRBJ2-7 NA TRBD1 14 TRBV4-1 TGCGCCAGCAGCCAATGGGACAGGTCCTACGAGCAGTACTTC CASSQWDRSYEQYF
TRBJ1-1 NA TRBD1 15 TRBV7-8 TGTGCCAGCAGCCAAGAGGGACAGGGAAACACTGAAGCTTTCTTT CASSQEGQGNTEAFF
TRBJ1-2 few TRBD1 17 TRBV10-2 TGCGCCAGCAGTGGGTGGACAGGCCTTTTAGCTAACTATGGCTACACCTTC CASSGWTGLLANYGYTF
TRBJ1-1 NA NA 11 TRBV20-1 TGCAGTGCTATGGGTATCGCTGAAGCTTTCTTT CSAMGIAEAFF
TRBJ1-3 NA NA 19 TRBV7-2 TGTGCCAGCAGCTTAGTTCCCGTGGGGGGTCCCCTCTCTGGAAACACCATATATTTT CASSLVPVGGPLSGNTIYF
TRBJ1-2 NA TRBD1 15 TRBV25-1 TGTGCCAGCAGCGCCCCGGGGACAGGGGTCTATGGCTACACCTTC CASSAPGTGVYGYTF
TRBJ2-3 NA TRBD2 17 TRBV3-1/TRBV3-2 TGTGCCAGCTCCCCCCGGGGTAGCGGGGGCATCACAGATACGCAGTATTTT CASSPRGSGGITDTQYF
TRBJ2-1 NA NA 14 TRBV6-2/TRBV6-3 TGTGCCAGCAGCGCCCTACTCTCCTACAATGAGCAGTTCTTC CASSALLSYNEQFF
TRBJ1-4 NA NA 11 TRBV5-4 TGTGCCAGCAGCTTGGGGGAAAAACTGTTTTTT CASSLGEKLFF
TRBJ2-1 NA TRBD2 15 TRBV4-3 TGCGCCAGCAGCCAAGAACTAGCGCTGGGGAATGAGCAGTTCTTC CASSQELALGNEQFF
TRBJ2-1 NA NA 14 TRBV28 TGTGCCAGCAGTTTCCCCGGACTACTCAATGAGCAGTTCTTC CASSFPGLLNEQFF
TRBJ2-2 NA TRBD2 17 TRBV9 TGTGCCAGCAGCAATTCCCGGACTAGCGAGAACACCGGGGAGCTGTTTTTT CASSNSRTSENTGELFF
TRBJ1-6 NA NA 14 TRBV27 TGTGCCAGCAGTATTTCAGGGGTGAATTCACCCCTCCACTTT CASSISGVNSPLHF
TRBJ1-6 NA NA 14 TRBV7-9 TGTGCCAGCAGCTTAGAACTAGAAAATTCACCCCTCCACTTT CASSLELENSPLHF
TRBJ2-3 NA NA 12 TRBV11-2 TGTGCCAGCAGCCGACCACCAGATACGCAGTATTTT CASSRPPDTQYF
TRBJ2-3 NA TRBD2 15 TRBV27 TGTGCCAGCACCCTTAGCGGGACTAGCACAGATACGCAGTATTTT CASTLSGTSTDTQYF
TRBJ1-6 NA NA 13 TRBV30 TGTGCCTGGAGGGACCTTAGGGGTTCACCCCTCCACTTT CAWRDLRGSPLHF